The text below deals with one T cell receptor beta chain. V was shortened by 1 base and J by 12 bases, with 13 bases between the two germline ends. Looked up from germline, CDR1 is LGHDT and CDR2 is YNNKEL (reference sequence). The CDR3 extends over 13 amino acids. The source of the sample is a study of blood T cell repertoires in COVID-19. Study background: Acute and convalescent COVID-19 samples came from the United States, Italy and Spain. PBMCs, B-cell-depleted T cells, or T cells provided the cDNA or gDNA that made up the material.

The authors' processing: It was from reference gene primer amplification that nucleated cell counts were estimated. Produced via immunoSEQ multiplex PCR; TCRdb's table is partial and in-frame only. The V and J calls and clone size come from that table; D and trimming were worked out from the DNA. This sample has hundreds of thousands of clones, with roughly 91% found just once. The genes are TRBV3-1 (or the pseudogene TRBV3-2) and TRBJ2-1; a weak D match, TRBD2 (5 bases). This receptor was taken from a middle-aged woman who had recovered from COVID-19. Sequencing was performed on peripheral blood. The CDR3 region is CASSQVPPGGQFF. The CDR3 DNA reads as TGTGCCAGCAGCCAAGTTCCCCCCGGAGGGCAGTTCTTC.